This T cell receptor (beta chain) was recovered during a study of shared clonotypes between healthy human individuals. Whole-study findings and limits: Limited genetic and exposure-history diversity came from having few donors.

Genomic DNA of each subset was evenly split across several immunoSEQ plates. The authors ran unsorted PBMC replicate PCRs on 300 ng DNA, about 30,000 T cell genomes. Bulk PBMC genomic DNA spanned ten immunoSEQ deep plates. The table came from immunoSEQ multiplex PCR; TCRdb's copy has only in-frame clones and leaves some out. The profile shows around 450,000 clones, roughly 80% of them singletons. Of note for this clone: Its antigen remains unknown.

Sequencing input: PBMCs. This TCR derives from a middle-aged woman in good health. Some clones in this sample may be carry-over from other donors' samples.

The CDR3, as DNA: TGTGCCAGCAGGCCTTGGGAGGGCATAAACTATGGCTACACCTTC. The encoded protein is CASRPWEGINYGYTF. The chain is built from TRBV6-4 and TRBJ1-2; D gene unclear. This CDR3 comprises 15 residues. Trimming took off 6 bases at V and 2 bases at J, with 16 bases between the two ends. Germline-derived CDR1 and CDR2 are MRHNA and SNTAGT.